This T cell receptor (beta chain) was profiled in a study of patients and donors after allogeneic stem cell transplantation. TCRdb re-analysed the RT-PCR reads in MiXCR, keeping a single row per CDR3 protein. Of 57,000 or so distinct CDR3 sequences detected, about an eighth appear once; the ten largest clones hold roughly a third. The V and J ends lost 3 bases and 2 bases respectively, with 13 bases between them. The CDR3 contains 16 residues. Sequenced sample: blood, either unsorted or a sorted T cell fraction (not recorded which). The clonotype was recovered from a human donor who was either an allogeneic HSCT recipient or a stem cell or donor lymphocyte infusion donor (not recorded which). It is not recorded whose cells these are; they may come from a transplant donor. The chain joins TRBV12-3 or TRBV12-4 to TRBJ2-2, with D maybe TRBD2 (6 bases). CDR3 DNA sequence: TGTGCCAGCAGTTTCCCCGGGACTGTAAACACCGGGGAGCTGTTTTTT. Its protein product is CASSFPGTVNTGELFF.